This TCR beta chain comes out of a study of blood T cell repertoires in COVID-19. Study-wide context: Material from acute and convalescent COVID-19 was sourced from the United States, Italy and Spain.

Self-reported history from a screening survey and questionnaire set each donor's cohort. Sequencing used immunoSEQ multiplex PCR; TCRdb keeps in-frame clones, though not all of them. The table shows over 200,000 clones, with more than 80% occurring only once. The CDR3 is 16 residues long. Per the germline V gene, CDR1 is SNHLY and CDR2 is FYNNEI. With 7 bases clipped from V and 1 base from J, the junction kept 9 bases outside the gene matches. The specimen was PBMCs or T cells enriched from blood (not recorded which). The TCR comes from a man in his 60s who had recovered from COVID-19. The chain joins TRBV2 to TRBJ1-2; 10 bases agree with TRBD1. This chain's CDR3 is CASMGDRGLSNYGYTF. CDR3 DNA sequence: TGTGCCAGCATGGGCGACAGGGGGCTGAGTAACTATGGCTACACCTTC.